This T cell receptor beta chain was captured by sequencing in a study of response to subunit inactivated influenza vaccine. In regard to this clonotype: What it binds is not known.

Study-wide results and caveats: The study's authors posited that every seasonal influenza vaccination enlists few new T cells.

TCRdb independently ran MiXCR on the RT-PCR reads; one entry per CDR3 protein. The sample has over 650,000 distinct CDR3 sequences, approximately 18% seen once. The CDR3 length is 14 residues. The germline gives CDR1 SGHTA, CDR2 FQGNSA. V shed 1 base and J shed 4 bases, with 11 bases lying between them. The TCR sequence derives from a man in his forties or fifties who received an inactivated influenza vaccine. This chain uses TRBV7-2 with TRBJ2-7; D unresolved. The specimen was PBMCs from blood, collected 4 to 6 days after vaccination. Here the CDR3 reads CASSLVLQRYEQYF. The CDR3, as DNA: TGTGCCAGCAGCTTAGTGCTTCAAAGGTACGAGCAGTACTTC.